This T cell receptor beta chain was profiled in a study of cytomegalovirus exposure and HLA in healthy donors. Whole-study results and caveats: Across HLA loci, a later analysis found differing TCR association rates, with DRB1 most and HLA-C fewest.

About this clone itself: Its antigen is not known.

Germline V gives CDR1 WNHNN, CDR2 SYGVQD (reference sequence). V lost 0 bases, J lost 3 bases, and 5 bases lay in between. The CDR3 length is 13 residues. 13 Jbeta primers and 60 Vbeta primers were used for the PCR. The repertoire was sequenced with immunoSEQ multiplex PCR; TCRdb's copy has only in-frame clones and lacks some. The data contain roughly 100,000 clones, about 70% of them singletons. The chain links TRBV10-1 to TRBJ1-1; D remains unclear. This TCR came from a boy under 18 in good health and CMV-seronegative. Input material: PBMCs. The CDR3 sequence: CASSESGYTEAFF. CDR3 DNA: TGCGCCAGCAGTGAGTCCGGTTACACTGAAGCTTTCTTT.